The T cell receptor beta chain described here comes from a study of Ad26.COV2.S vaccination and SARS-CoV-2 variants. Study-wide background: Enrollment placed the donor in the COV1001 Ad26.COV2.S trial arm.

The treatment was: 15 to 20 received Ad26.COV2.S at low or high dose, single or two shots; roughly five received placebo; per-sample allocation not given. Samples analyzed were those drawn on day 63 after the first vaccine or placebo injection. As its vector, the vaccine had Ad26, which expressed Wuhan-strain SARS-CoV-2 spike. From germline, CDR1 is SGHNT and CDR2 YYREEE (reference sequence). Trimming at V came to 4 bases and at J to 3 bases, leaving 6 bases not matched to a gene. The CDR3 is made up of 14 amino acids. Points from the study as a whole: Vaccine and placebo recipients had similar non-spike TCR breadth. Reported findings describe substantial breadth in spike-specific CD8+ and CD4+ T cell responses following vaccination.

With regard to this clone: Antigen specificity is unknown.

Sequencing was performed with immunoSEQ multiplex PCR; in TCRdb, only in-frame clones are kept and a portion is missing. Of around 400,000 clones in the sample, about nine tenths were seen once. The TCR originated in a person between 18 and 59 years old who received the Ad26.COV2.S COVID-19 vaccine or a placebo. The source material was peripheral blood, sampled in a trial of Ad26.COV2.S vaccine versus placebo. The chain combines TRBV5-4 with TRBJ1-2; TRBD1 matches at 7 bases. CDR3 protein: CASSTGTAHYGYTF. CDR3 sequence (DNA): TGTGCCAGCAGCACCGGGACAGCACACTATGGCTACACCTTC.